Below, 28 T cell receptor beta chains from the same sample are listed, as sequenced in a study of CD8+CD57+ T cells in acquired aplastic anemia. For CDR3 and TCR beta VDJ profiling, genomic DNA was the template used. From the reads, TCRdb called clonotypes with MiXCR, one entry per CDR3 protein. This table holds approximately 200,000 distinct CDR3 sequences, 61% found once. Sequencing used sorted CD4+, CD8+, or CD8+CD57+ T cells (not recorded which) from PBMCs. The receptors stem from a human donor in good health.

DNA of the CDR3: TGCGCCAGCAGTGACGGATTAAACTATGGCTACACCTTC. Its translation: CASSDGLNYGYTF. The rearrangement links TRBV10-1 to TRBJ1-2; D is undetermined. This CDR3 has 13 amino acids. The germline V and J ends were trimmed by 3 bases and 2 bases, with 7 bases remaining between them. Per the germline V gene, CDR1 is WNHNN and CDR2 is SYGVQD (reference sequence).

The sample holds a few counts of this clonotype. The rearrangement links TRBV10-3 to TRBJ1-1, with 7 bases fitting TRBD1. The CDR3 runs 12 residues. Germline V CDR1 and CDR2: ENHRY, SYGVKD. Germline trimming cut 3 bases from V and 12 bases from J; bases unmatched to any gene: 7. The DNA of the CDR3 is TGTGCCATCAGTGAAGGGGGCGTCTTATCTTTCTTT. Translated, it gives CAISEGGVLSFF.

The CDR3 nucleotides read TGCGCCAGCAGAACAGCGGGAGAGTACAATGAGCAGTTCTTC. Translating it yields CASRTAGEYNEQFF. J is TRBJ2-1 and V is TRBV4-1; 8 nucleotides agree with TRBD2. Germline V lookup: CDR1 MGHRA, CDR2 YSYEKL. With 6 bases clipped from V and 4 bases from J, the junction kept 5 bases outside the gene matches. The CDR3 length is 14 residues.

CDR3 nucleotides: TGTGCCAGCAGTTACTCGTTACAGGGGCATATCACAGATACGCAGTATTTT. This gives the protein CASSYSLQGHITDTQYF. The gene calls are TRBV6-5 and TRBJ2-3; 7 bases match TRBD1. The length of the CDR3 is 17 residues. The V and J ends lost 0 bases and 2 bases, in that order; junction bases with no gene match: 8. CDR1 and CDR2 (germline): MNHEY, SVGAGI.

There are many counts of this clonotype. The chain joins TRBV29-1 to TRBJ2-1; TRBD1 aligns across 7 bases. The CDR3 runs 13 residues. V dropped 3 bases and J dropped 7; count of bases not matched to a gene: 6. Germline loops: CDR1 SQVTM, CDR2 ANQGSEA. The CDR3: CSVDFGTANEQFF. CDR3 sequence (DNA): TGCAGCGTTGACTTCGGGACAGCTAATGAGCAGTTCTTC.

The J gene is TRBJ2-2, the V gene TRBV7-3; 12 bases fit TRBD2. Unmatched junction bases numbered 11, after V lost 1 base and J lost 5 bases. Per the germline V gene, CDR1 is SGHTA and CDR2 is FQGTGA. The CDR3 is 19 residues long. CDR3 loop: CASSLRASGRALGTGELFF. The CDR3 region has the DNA TGTGCCAGCAGCTTAAGGGCTAGCGGGAGGGCCCTCGGGACCGGGGAGCTGTTTTTT.

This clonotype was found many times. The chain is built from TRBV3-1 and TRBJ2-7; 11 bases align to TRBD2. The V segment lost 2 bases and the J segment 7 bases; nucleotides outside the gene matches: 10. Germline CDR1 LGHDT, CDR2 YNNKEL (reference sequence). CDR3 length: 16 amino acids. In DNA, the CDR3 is TGTGCCAGCAGCCAACCCGGGACTAGCGGCCTGGGGGAGCAGTACTTC. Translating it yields CASSQPGTSGLGEQYF.

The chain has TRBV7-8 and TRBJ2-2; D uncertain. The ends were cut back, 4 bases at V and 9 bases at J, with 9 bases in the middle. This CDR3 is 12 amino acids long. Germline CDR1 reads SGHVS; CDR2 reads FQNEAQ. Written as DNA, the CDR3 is TGTGCCAGCAGCTCCTCGCGGCGGGAGCTGTTTTTT. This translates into CASSSSRRELFF.

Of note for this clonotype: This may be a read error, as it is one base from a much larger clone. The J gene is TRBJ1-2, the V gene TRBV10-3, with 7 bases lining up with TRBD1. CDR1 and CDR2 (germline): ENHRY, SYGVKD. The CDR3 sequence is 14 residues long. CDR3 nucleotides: TGTGCCAGCAGTGGCAGGGGGGGTAGCTATAGCTACACCTTC. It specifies CASSGRGGSYSYTF.

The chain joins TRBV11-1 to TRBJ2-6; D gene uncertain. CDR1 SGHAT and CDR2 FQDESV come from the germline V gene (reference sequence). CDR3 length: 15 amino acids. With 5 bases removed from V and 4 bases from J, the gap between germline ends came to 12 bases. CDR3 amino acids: CASSPGISGANVLTF. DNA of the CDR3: TGTGCCAGCAGCCCAGGCATTTCGGGGGCCAACGTCCTGACTTTC.

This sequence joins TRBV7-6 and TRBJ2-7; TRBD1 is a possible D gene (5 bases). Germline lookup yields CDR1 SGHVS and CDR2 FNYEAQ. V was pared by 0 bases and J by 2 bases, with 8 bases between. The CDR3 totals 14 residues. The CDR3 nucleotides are TGTGCCAGCAGCTTAGCGGCAGGGCCCTACGAGCAGTACTTC. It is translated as CASSLAAGPYEQYF.

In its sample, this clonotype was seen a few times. The CDR3, as DNA: TGTGCCAGCAGTGTGGAGGGCTCAGCCTACAATGAGCAGTTCTTC. Protein: CASSVEGSAYNEQFF. V gene TRBV6-2 or TRBV6-3 combines with J gene TRBJ2-1, with D possibly TRBD2 on 6 matching bases. V lost 5 bases, J lost 2 bases, and 13 bases lay in between. The CDR3 covers 15 residues. The V gene's germline CDR1 is MNHEY and CDR2 SVGEGT.

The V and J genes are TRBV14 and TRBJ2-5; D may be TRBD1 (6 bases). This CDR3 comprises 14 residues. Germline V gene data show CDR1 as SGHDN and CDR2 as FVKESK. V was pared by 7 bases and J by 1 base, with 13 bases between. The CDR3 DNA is TGTGCCAGCACCTCCACAGGGCCCCAAGAGACCCAGTACTTC. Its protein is CASTSTGPQETQYF. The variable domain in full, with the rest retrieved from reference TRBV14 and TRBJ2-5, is EAGVTQFPSHSVIEKGQTVTLRCDPISGHDNLYWYRRVMGKEIKFLLHFVKESKQDESGMPNNRFLAERTGGTYSTLKVQPAELEDSGVYFCASTSTGPQETQYFGPGTRLLVL.

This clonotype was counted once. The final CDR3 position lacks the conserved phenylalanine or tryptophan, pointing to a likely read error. The CDR3 DNA reads as TGCGCCAGCAGCCAAGGGGTTGGGGCAACCGGGGAGCTGTTTCTT. It encodes CASSQGVGATGELFL. The V and J genes are TRBV4-3 and TRBJ2-2; D is possibly TRBD1 (5 bases). V dropped 1 base and J dropped 5 bases, with 11 bases sitting between them. Per the germline V gene, CDR1 is LGHNA and CDR2 is YSLEER. The CDR3 runs to 15 residues.

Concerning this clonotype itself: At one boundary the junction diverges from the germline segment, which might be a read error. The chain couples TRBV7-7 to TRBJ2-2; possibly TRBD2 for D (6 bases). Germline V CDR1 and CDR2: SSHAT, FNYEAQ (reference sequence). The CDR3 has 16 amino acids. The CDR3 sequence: CASSLARPGVGGELFF. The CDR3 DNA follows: TGTGCTAGCAGCTTAGCGCGTCCGGGAGTGGGCGGGGAGCTGTTTTTT. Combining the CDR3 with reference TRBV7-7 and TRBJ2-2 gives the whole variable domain GAGVSQSPRYKVTKRGQDVTLRCDPISSHATLYWYQQALGQGPEFLTYFNYEAQPDKSGLPSDRFSAERPEGSISTLTIQRTEQRDSAMYRCASSLARPGVGGELFFGEGSRLTVL.

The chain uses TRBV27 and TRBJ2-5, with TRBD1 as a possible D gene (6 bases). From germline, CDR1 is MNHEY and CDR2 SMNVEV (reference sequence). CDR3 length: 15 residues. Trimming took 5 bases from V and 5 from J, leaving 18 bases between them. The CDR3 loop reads CASSPPGARMETQYF. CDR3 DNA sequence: TGTGCCAGCAGTCCCCCAGGGGCGAGGATGGAGACCCAGTACTTC.

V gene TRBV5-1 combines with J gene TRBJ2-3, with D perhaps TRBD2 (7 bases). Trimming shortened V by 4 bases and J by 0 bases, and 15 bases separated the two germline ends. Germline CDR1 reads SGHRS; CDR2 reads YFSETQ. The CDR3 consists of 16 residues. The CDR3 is CASSKGGVSSTDTQYF. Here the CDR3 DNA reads TGCGCCAGCAGCAAAGGGGGGGTCTCGAGCACAGATACGCAGTATTTT. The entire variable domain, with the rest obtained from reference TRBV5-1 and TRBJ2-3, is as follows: KAGVTQTPRYLIKTRGQQVTLSCSPISGHRSVSWYQQTPGQGLQFLFEYFSETQRNKGNFPGRFSGRQFSNSRSEMNVSTLELGDSALYLCASSKGGVSSTDTQYFGPGTRLTVL.

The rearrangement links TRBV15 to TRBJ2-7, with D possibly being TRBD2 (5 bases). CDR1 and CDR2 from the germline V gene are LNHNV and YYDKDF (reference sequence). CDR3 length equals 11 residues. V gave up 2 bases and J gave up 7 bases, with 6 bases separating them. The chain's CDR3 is CATSRTGEQYF. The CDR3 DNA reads TGTGCCACCAGCAGAACGGGGGAGCAGTACTTC. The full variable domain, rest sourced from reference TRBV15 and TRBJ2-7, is DAMVIQNPRYQVTQFGKPVTLSCSQTLNHNVMYWYQQKSSQAPKLLFHYYDKDFNNEADTPDNFQSRRPNTSFCFLDIRSPGLGDTAMYLCATSRTGEQYFGPGTRLTVT.

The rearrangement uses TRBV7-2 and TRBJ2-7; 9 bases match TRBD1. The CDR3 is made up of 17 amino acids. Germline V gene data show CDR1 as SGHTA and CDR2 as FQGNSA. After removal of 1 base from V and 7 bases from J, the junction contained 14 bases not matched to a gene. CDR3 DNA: TGTGCCAGCAGCTTAGATTTTAGTCAACAGGGGGCAAGGGAGCAGTACTTC. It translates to CASSLDFSQQGAREQYF.

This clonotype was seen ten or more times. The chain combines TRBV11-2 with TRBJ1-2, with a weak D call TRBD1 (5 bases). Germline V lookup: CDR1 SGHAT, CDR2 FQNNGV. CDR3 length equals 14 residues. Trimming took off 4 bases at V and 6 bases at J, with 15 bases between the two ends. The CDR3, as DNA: TGTGCCAGCAGCTGGACATTGGACGGGAATGGCTACACCTTC. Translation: CASSWTLDGNGYTF.

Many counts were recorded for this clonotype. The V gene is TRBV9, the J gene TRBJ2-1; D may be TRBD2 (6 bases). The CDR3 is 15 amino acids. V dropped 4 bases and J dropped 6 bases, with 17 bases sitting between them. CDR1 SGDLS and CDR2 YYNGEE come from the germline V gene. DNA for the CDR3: TGTGCCAGCAGCCCCCGGGACTGGTCTCTCAATGAGCAGTTCTTC. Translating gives CASSPRDWSLNEQFF. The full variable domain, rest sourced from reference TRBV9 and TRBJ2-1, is DSGVTQTPKHLITATGQRVTLRCSPRSGDLSVYWYQQSLDQGLQFLIQYYNGEERAKGNILERFSAQQFPDLHSELNLSSLELGDSALYFCASSPRDWSLNEQFFGPGTRLTVL.

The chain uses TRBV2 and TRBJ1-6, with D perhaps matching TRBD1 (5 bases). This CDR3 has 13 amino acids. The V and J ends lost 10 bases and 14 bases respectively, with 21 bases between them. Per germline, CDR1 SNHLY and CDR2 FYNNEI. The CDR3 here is CATSGTDNSALHF. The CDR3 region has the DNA TGTGCCACTTCCGGGACGGACAATTCTGCCCTCCACTTT.

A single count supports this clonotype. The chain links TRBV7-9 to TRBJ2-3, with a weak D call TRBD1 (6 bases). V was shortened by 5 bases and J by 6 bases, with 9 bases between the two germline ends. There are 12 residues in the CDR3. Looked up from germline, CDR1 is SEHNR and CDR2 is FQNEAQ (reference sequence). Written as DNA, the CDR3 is TGTGCCAGCAGCCAGAGGGGGGATACGCAGTATTTT. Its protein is CASSQRGDTQYF.

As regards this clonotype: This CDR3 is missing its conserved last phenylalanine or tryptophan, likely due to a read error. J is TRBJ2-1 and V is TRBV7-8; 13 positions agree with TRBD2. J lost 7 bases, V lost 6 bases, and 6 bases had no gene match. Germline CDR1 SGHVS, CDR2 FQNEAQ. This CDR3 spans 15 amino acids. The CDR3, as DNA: TGTGCCAGCAGGCTACGGACTAGCGGGAGTAATGAGCAGTTCCTC. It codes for CASRLRTSGSNEQFL.

CDR3 sequence (DNA): TGTGCCAGTAGTACAAAACAGGGTTGGGATCAGCCCCAGCATTTT. Encoded protein: CASSTKQGWDQPQHF. V is TRBV19 and J is TRBJ1-5; a possible D gene is TRBD1 (6 bases). V lost 4 bases, J lost 5 bases, and 15 bases lay in between. Germline V lookup: CDR1 LNHDA, CDR2 SQIVND (reference sequence). This CDR3 is built from 15 residues.

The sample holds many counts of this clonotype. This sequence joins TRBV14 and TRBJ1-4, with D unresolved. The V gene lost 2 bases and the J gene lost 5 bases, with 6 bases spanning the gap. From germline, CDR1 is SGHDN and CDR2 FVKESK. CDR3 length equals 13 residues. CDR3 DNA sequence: TGTGCCAGCAGCCAATTTATCAATGAAAAACTGTTTTTT. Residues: CASSQFINEKLFF.

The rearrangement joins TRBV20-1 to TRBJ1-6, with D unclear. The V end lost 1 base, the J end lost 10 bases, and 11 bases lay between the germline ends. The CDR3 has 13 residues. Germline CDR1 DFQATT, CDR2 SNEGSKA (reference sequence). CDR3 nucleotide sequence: TGCAGTGCTAGAGTAACAAAACTCTCACCCCTCCACTTT. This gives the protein CSARVTKLSPLHF.

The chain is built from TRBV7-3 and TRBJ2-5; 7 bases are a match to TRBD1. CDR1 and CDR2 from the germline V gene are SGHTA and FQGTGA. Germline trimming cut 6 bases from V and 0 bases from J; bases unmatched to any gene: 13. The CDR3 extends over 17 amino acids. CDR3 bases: TGTGCCAGCAGTGACCCAAAGGACAGGTGGGACCAAGAGACCCAGTACTTC. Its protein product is CASSDPKDRWDQETQYF. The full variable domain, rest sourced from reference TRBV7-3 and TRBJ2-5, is GAGVSQTPSNKVTEKGKYVELRCDPISGHTALYWYRQSLGQGPEFLIYFQGTGAADDSGLPNDRFFAVRPEGSVSTLKIQRTERGDSAVYLCASSDPKDRWDQETQYFGPGTRLLVL.